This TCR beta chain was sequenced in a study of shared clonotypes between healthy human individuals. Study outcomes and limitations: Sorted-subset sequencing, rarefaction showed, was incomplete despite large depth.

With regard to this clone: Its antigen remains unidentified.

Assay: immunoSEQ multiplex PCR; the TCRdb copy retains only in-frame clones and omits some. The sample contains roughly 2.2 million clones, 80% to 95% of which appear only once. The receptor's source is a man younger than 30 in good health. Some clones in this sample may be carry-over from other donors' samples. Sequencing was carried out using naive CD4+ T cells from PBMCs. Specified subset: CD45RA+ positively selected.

CDR3 sequence reads: CASSLTGWGETQYF. CDR3 DNA: TGTGCCAGCAGCTTGACAGGGTGGGGGGAGACCCAGTACTTC. This chain joins TRBV7-2 and TRBJ2-5; 7 nucleotides align to TRBD1. The CDR3 totals 14 residues. Germline CDR1 reads SGHTA; CDR2 reads FQGNSA. The J segment lost 5 bases and the V segment lost 3 bases, leaving 6 bases of the junction unmatched.